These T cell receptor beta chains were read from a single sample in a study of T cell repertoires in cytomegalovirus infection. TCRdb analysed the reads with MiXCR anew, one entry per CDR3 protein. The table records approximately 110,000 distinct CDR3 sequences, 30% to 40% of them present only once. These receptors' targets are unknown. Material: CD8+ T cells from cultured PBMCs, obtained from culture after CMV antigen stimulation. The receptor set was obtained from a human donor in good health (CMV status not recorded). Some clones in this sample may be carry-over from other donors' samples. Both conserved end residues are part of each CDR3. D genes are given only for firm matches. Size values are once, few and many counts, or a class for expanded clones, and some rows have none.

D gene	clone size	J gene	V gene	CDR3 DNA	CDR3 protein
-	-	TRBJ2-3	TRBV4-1	TGCGCCAGCAGCCAAGTTCCTAAATCAGATACGCAGTATTTT	CASSQVPKSDTQYF
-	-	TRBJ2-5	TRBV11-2	TGTGCCAGCAGCTTAGTAAACTGGAGTCAAGAGACCCAGTACTTC	CASSLVNWSQETQYF
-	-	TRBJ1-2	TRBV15	TGTGCCACCAGCGGAGGGGAGTCGAATGGCTACACCTTC	CATSGGESNGYTF
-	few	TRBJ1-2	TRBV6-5	TGTGCCAGCAGTTATTTCGGGGGTAAGGCTGGCTACACCTTC	CASSYFGGKAGYTF
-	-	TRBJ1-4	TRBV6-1	TGTGCCAGCAGTGTTTGGTCATTGAGTACAACTAATGAAAAACTGCTTTTT	CASSVWSLSTTNEKLLF
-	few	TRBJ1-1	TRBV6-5	TGTGCCAGCAGTTACTTCAGGGAGAACACTGAAGCTTTCTTT	CASSYFRENTEAFF
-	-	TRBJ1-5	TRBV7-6	TGTGCCAGCAGCTTCGACAGGACTCAGCCCCAGCATTTT	CASSFDRTQPQHF
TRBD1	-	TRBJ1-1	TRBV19	TGTGCCAGCAGGGGGATTCGGGGCACTGAAGCTTTCTTT	CASRGIRGTEAFF
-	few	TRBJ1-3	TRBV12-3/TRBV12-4	TGTGCCAGCAGTTTAAGGGGACCGTCCTTCTCTGGAAACACCATATATTTT	CASSLRGPSFSGNTIYF
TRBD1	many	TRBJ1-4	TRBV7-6	TGTGCCAGCAGCGCGACAGGGCGGAGTGAAAAACTGTTTTTT	CASSATGRSEKLFF
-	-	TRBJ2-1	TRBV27	TGTGCCAGCAGTCAGGGGAGTCGACTCTACAATGAGCAGTTCTTC	CASSQGSRLYNEQFF
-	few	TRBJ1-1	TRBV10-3	TGTGCCATCAGTCAGGTGGCGGAGATGAACACTGAAGCTTTCTTT	CAISQVAEMNTEAFF
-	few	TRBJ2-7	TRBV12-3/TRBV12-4	TGTGCCAGCAGTTTCCCGACGGAGGGGGCCGAGCAGTACTTC	CASSFPTEGAEQYF
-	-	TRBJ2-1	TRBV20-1	TGCAGTGCTAGGCCCAGGCGCAGTAAAAACTACAATGAGCAGTTCTTC	CSARPRRSKNYNEQFF
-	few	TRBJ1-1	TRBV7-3	TGTGCCAGCAGCCCCTCCGGGGGGAACACTGAAGCTTTCTTT	CASSPSGGNTEAFF
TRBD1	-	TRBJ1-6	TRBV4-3	TGCGCCAGCAGCCAAGATCCGGGACAGGGAGGTTCACCCCTCCACTTT	CASSQDPGQGGSPLHF
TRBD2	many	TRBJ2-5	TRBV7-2	TGTGCCAGCAGCTTTCTAGCGGTGGGGGATCGTGAGACCCAGTACTTC	CASSFLAVGDRETQYF
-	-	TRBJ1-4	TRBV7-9	TGTGCCAGCAGCCCGGGGACTGAAAAACTGTTTTTT	CASSPGTEKLFF
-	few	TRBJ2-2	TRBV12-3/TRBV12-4	TGTGCCAGCCTATTGGGGATAAGCGGGGAGCTGTTTTTT	CASLLGISGELFF
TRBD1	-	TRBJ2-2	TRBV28	TGTGCCAGCGATTCAGCAGCAGGGGGCTTAACCGGGGAGCTGTTTTTT	CASDSAAGGLTGELFF
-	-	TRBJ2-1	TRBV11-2	TGTGCCAGCAGCCCATGGGGGAATGAGCAGTTCTTC	CASSPWGNEQFF
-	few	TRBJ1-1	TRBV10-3	TGTGCCATCAGTGAATATGGGCGGCAGAACACTGAAGCTTTCTTT	CAISEYGRQNTEAFF
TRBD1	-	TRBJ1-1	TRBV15	TGTGCCACCAGGGTTGACAGGGGCTGGACTGAAGCTTTCTTT	CATRVDRGWTEAFF
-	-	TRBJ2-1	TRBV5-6	TGTGCCAGCAGCCCGGCGGACGGGTACAATGAGCAGTTCTTC	CASSPADGYNEQFF
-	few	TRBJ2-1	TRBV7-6	TGTGCCAGCAGCCTTTTCCCCCAGTCGGGCAACAATGAGCAGTTCTTC	CASSLFPQSGNNEQFF
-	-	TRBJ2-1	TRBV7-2	TGTGCCAGCAGCTTAGAATCAGGGGGGTGGAATGAGCAGTTCTTC	CASSLESGGWNEQFF
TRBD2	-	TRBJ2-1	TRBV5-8	TGTGCCAGCAGCTCCATACTAGCGTCCCCTTACAATGAGCAGTTCTTC	CASSSILASPYNEQFF
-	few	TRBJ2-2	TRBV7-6	TGTGCCAGCAGCTTGTCGGACGGTGCGAACACCGGGGAGCTGTTTTTT	CASSLSDGANTGELFF
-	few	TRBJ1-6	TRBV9	TGTGCCAGCAGCGGCAGCTCCTATAATTCACCCCTCCACTTT	CASSGSSYNSPLHF
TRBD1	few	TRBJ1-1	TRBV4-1	TGTGCCAGCAGCCAAGCGTGGGTTGGGGATCCAGGGGGCACTGAAGCTTTCTTT	CASSQAWVGDPGGTEAFF
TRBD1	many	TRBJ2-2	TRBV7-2	TGTGCCAGCAGCTTAGCGACGGGACAGCTCTTCACCGGGGAGCTGTTTTTT	CASSLATGQLFTGELFF